This T cell receptor beta chain was recorded in a study of T cell responses to AZD1222 COVID-19 vaccine (dated by TCRdb to the early 2020s). Study-level background: AZD1222 recipients whose second dose came at about 4 weeks and those whose second dose came at about 12 weeks were combined into one group, since spike-specific TCR depth and breadth did not differ between the two schedules. TCR sequencing was performed for more than 230 trial participants, of whom around 210 were given two doses of AZD1222 and 26 were given two doses of MenACWY control vaccine. Trial participants were enrolled by age into 18-55, 56-69 and 70-plus year subgroups, with approximately 160, 26 and 62 TCR-sequenced participants respectively.

The CDR3 has 16 amino acids, counting the end cysteine and phenylalanine. Solely the CDR3 DNA is kept, with 48 bases framed from the first base. For this chain, trimming is 6 bases at the V end and 1 base at the J end, and the number of junction bases without a gene match is 6. CDR1 and CDR2, looked up from the germline V gene, are SNHLY and FYNNEI. The study at large found these results: The whole spike protein was spanned by vaccine-associated CD4 TCRs, and dominant responses were seen in regions 160-218 and 743-854. Conclusions about previously exposed vaccinees are limited, since just six or seven AZD1222 recipients were seropositive for SARS-CoV-2 at baseline. In the small 56-69-year group, the increase in depth fell short of significance, most likely because of low power. After two AZD1222 doses, both the breadth and the depth of spike-specific TCRs were significantly higher than at day 0 and than in MenACWY recipients. Because no day 14 peak-response samples were available, repertoires were characterized only after the peak T cell response. Participants were mostly white British and included more females than males, and it was suggested by the authors that clonal diversity may have been underestimated. Reportedly, close to half of the unique spike-specific TCRs recognized epitopes lying outside the regions that are mutated in the B.1.351 and B.1.1.7 variants.

The CDR3 regions of human TCRbeta chains were analyzed by immunosequencing. The paper's data handling went like this. Repertoire TCRs were checked for matches against a reference library of SARS-CoV-2-specific TCRs that had been generated using the MIRA antigen-specificity platform. Breadth was defined as the fraction of unique TCRs that were SARS-CoV-2-associated, and depth was defined as the fraction of total T cells that were SARS-CoV-2-associated. Using the MIRA data, every spike-specific TCR was mapped to the spike region that the TCR reacted to and assigned to either a CD4 or a CD8 class. Log10-transformed breadth and depth values were compared by one-way ANOVA with Sidak's multiple comparisons tests. The clones in this table, taken by TCRdb from immuneACCESS, are in-frame only. Not every clone is retained; where verified, under half of the shortfall comes from an unresolved V gene, and the cause of the rest is unknown. V, J and clone size reflect that table, while D and trimming were determined from the DNA. For this sample the table gives about 130,000 clones, of which 80% to 90% were detected only once. Roughly 7.3% of the sample lies in the top ten.

The intended sense of this specimen's time point label: baseline before first vaccination. Vaccinee samples were obtained from the UK trials COV001 and COV002, which included a single-blind randomized controlled phase 2/3 trial of AZD1222 (ChAdOx1 nCoV-19) in healthy adults. Trial participant PBMC samples were collected at day 0 and day 28 after the second dose for TCRbeta chain sequencing. This clone was seen once. Which antigen it targets is not known. No base quality values were provided; no much bigger clone lies one nucleotide off. This sequence uses TRBV2 and TRBJ2-1; 10 central bases correspond to TRBD2. Sequencing was performed on peripheral blood, taken on day 0 of AZD1222 vaccination. The source is an adult in good health. The DNA reads TGTGCCAGCAGGCGATCTAGCGGGGGTTCCTACAATGAGCAGTTCTTC. Protein translation: CASRRSSGGSYNEQFF.